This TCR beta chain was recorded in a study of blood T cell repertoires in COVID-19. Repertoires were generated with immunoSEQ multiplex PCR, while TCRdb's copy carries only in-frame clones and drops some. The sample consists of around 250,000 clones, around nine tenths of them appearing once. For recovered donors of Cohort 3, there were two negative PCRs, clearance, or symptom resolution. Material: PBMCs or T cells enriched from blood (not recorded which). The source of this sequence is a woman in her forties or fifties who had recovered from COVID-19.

The CDR3 reads CASRHGTTSGNQPQHF. In DNA, the CDR3 is TGTGCCAGCAGACACGGGACAACTTCGGGGAATCAGCCCCAGCATTTT. V is TRBV28 and J is TRBJ1-5; D might be TRBD1 (6 bases). Trimming took 6 bases from V and 4 from J, leaving 19 bases between them. CDR3 length: 16 amino acids. In germline, CDR1 is MDHEN, CDR2 SYDVKM.